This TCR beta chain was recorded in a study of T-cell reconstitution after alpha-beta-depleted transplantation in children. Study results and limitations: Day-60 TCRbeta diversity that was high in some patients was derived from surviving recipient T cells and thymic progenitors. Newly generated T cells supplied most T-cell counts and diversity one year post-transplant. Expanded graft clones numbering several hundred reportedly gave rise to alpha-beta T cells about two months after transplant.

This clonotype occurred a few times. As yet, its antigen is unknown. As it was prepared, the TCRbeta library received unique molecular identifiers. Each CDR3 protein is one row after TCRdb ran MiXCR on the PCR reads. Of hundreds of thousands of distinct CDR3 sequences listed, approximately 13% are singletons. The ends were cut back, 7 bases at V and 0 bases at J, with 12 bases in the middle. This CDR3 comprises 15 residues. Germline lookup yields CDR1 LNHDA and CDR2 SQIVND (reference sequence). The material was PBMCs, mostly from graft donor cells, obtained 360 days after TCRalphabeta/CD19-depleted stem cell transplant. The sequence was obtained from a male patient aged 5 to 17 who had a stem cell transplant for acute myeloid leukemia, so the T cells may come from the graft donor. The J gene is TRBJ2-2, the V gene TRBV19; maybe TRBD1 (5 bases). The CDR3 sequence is CASTPAGSNTGELFF. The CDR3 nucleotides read TGTGCCAGTACCCCGGCAGGGTCGAACACCGGGGAGCTGTTTTTT.